The clone carrying this T cell receptor (beta chain) was detected once. Its antigen is not known. PCR employed 60 Vbeta and 13 Jbeta primers. Profiled with immunoSEQ multiplex PCR; TCRdb holds only in-frame clones, not every one. The table lists 250,000 to 350,000 clones, roughly 90% of them singletons. These data belong to a study of cytomegalovirus exposure and HLA in healthy donors. The study's findings and limits: Listed as cytomegalovirus-associated were 150 or so TCR beta chains. Confirmation in vitro established that a few CMV-associated chains were specific for CMV antigens. Likely technical artifact: a cluster of highly shared sequence variants. In a later analysis, TCR association rates varied by HLA locus: DRB1 most, HLA-C fewest.

Germline loops: CDR1 PRHDT, CDR2 FYEKMQ (reference sequence). The CDR3 spans 14 residues. The trim removed 5 bases at V and 4 bases at J, leaving 3 bases unmatched. The genes are TRBV13 and TRBJ1-3, with 9 positions matching TRBD1. The sequencing input was PBMCs. The source of this sequence is a woman aged 18 to 35 in good health and CMV-seronegative. The CDR3 nucleotides are TGTGCCAGCAGCACCGGGACAGGGGGAAACACCATATATTTT. Its translation is CASSTGTGGNTIYF.